One and the same sample provided the 18 T cell receptor beta chains below, sequenced in a study of T cell changes during pregnancy in multiple sclerosis. TCRdb's table, derived via immunoSEQ multiplex PCR, lists solely in-frame clones and lacks some. The table has about 40,000 clones, around 94% seen once. Material: peripheral blood, obtained in the third trimester of pregnancy. These receptors originate from a female donor with multiple sclerosis, enrolled in a pregnancy study.

The rearrangement links TRBV6-1 to TRBJ2-7, with D possibly matching TRBD2 (5 bases). V was clipped by 5 bases and J by 5 bases, with 10 bases between them. Germline loops: CDR1 MNHNS, CDR2 SASEGT. This CDR3 contains 12 residues. The CDR3 bases are TGTGCCAGCAGTCTAGGACTCAACGAGCAGTACTTC. As protein: CASSLGLNEQYF.

The chain is built from TRBV12-5 and TRBJ1-4, with D possibly TRBD1 on 5 matching bases. With 0 bases removed from V and 5 bases from J, the gap between germline ends came to 10 bases. The CDR3 length is 15 residues. Germline CDR1 and CDR2: LGHNT and FRNRAP. The CDR3 coding sequence is TGTGCTAGTGGTTTGGTATGGCGGGGGAATGAAAAACTGTTTTTT. It specifies CASGLVWRGNEKLFF.

CDR3 nucleotides: TGTGCCAGCAGTCGCCAGGCCGGTGGTAGGGGTAATACGCAGTATTTT. This codes for CASSRQAGGRGNTQYF. The chain employs TRBV28 and TRBJ2-3, with D tentatively TRBD1 (5 bases). Trimming took off 5 bases at V and 7 bases at J, with 22 bases between the two ends. Germline CDR1 and CDR2: MDHEN and SYDVKM. The CDR3 covers 16 residues.

This clone showed up just a few times. This chain connects TRBV2 to TRBJ1-5, with D maybe TRBD1 (5 bases). This CDR3 has 16 amino acids. Germline V gene data show CDR1 as SNHLY and CDR2 as FYNNEI. The V gene lost 2 bases and the J gene lost 1 base, with 12 bases spanning the gap. In nucleotides, the CDR3 is TGTGCCAGCAGTGAATGGGGCAGCGGGAGCAATCAGCCCCAGCATTTT. This translates into CASSEWGSGSNQPQHF.

Concerning this clone itself: The DNA is left out, because the CDR3 cannot be placed on it with certainty; the CDR3 is given as TCRdb lists it. The gene calls are TRBV7-9 and TRBJ1-1; TRBD1 was called by the table and not checked on the DNA. Germline V gene data show CDR1 as SEHNR and CDR2 as FQNEAQ (reference sequence). The CDR3 region is 13 residues in length, termini included. The CDR3 here is CASTFGIGTGSFF.

The chain employs TRBV18 and TRBJ1-1; D not resolved. The germline V gene encodes CDR1 KGHSH and CDR2 LQKENI. The CDR3 has 13 amino acids. V was cut by 3 bases and J by 9 bases, with 14 bases left in between. CDR3 loop: CASSPRSGDQAFF. CDR3 in DNA: TGTGCCAGCTCACCCAGATCAGGCGATCAAGCTTTCTTT.

The rearrangement links TRBV5-4 to TRBJ1-3; D not certain. The CDR3 runs 15 residues. V was trimmed by 2 bases and J by 0 bases, leaving 9 bases between them. Germline CDR1 reads SGHNT; CDR2 reads YYREEE (reference sequence). CDR3: CASSLDGSSGNTIYF. For the CDR3, the DNA is TGTGCCAGCAGCTTAGATGGGAGCTCTGGAAACACCATATATTTT.

The table lists this clone with a count of one. This chain links TRBV2 with TRBJ2-7, with D perhaps TRBD2 (5 bases). The V end was cut by 4 bases, the J end by 7 bases, with 17 bases between. This CDR3 region has 14 residues. The germline gives CDR1 SNHLY, CDR2 FYNNEI. For the CDR3, the DNA is TGTGCCAGCAGTGTCGGCGGGCTGGAAGGGGAGCAGTACTTC. Translation: CASSVGGLEGEQYF. Complete variable domain (other parts from reference TRBV2 and TRBJ2-7): EPEVTQTPSHQVTQMGQEVILRCVPISNHLYFYWYRQILGQKVEFLVSFYNNEISEKSEIFDDQFSVERPDGSNFTLKIRSTKLEDSAMYFCASSVGGLEGEQYFGPGTRLTVT.

This sequence joins TRBV5-1 and TRBJ2-1, with a weak D call TRBD1 (5 bases). CDR1 SGHRS and CDR2 YFSETQ come from the germline V gene. The CDR3 has 16 amino acids. Trimming shortened V by 4 bases and J by 0 bases, and 14 bases separated the two germline ends. The CDR3, as DNA: TGCGCCAGCAGCCAAATTAGACAGACCTCCTACAATGAGCAGTTCTTC. Translated, it gives CASSQIRQTSYNEQFF. Full variable domain (outside the CDR3, taken from reference TRBV5-1 and TRBJ2-1): KAGVTQTPRYLIKTRGQQVTLSCSPISGHRSVSWYQQTPGQGLQFLFEYFSETQRNKGNFPGRFSGRQFSNSRSEMNVSTLELGDSALYLCASSQIRQTSYNEQFFGPGTRLTVL.

V and J are TRBV27 and TRBJ2-1; 10 bases match TRBD1. The CDR3 consists of 14 residues. Germline lookup yields CDR1 MNHEY and CDR2 SMNVEV (reference sequence). With 6 bases clipped from V and 4 bases from J, the junction kept 3 bases outside the gene matches. The CDR3 DNA is TGTGCCAGCAGCCGGGACAGGGGTTACAATGAGCAGTTCTTC. It translates to CASSRDRGYNEQFF.

This sequence joins TRBV14 and TRBJ1-5; D not resolved. Germline-derived CDR1 and CDR2 are SGHDN and FVKESK. Trimming shortened V by 1 base and J by 6 bases, and 4 bases separated the two germline ends. This CDR3 contains 12 residues. Written as DNA, the CDR3 is TGTGCCAGCAGCCAAGGGAGTCAGCCCCAGCATTTT. Encoded protein: CASSQGSQPQHF.

V gene TRBV29-1 combines with J gene TRBJ2-3; TRBD2 agrees at 9 bases. V lost 4 bases and J lost 6; bases outside the gene matches: 8. Germline V gene data show CDR1 as SQVTM and CDR2 as ANQGSEA. The CDR3 runs to 14 residues. The CDR3 region has the DNA TGCAGCGTTGTCCCGGGACTAGCTGTCGATACGCAGTATTTT. It codes for CSVVPGLAVDTQYF.

This clone was observed a single time. This chain connects TRBV5-1 to TRBJ2-3; 9 bases map to TRBD1. The V gene end was trimmed by 2 bases and the J gene end by 2 bases; junction bases not matched to a gene: 9. Germline V lookup: CDR1 SGHRS, CDR2 YFSETQ. CDR3 length: 17 amino acids. CDR3 in DNA: TGCGCCAGCAGCTTTTCCGGGACAGGGCCCTTCACAGATACGCAGTATTTT. Its translation is CASSFSGTGPFTDTQYF.

The rearrangement links TRBV19 to TRBJ2-2; 8 bases line up with TRBD1. This CDR3 is 16 amino acids long. V lost 6 bases and J lost 1; bases outside the gene matches: 7. Germline V gene data show CDR1 as LNHDA and CDR2 as SQIVND (reference sequence). This chain's CDR3 is CASRRTGTGNTGELFF. CDR3 sequence (DNA): TGTGCCAGTAGGAGAACCGGGACAGGGAACACCGGGGAGCTGTTTTTT.

A single count supports this clone. The chain's CDR3 is CAWSVYQGPGNTIYF. The CDR3 bases are TGTGCCTGGAGTGTGTATCAGGGGCCTGGAAACACCATATATTTT. The V call is TRBV30, the J call TRBJ1-3, with D perhaps TRBD1 (6 bases). CDR3 length: 15 amino acids. CDR1 and CDR2 from the germline V gene are GTSNPN and SVGIG (reference sequence). The ends were cut back, 0 bases at V and 2 bases at J, with 11 bases in the middle.

The chain links TRBV30 to TRBJ1-4, with TRBD1 as a possible D gene (5 bases). Germline loops: CDR1 GTSNPN, CDR2 SVGIG (reference sequence). The CDR3 covers 15 residues. The CDR3 nucleotides read TGTGCACGGGGGTCGAAAGTAGGGGCTAGGAAAAAACTGTTTTTT. Protein: CARGSKVGARKKLFF.

The chain carries TRBV2 and TRBJ1-1, with no clear D. Trimming removed 6 bases at V and 9 bases at J, with 17 bases between. The CDR3 spans 13 residues. Germline V lookup: CDR1 SNHLY, CDR2 FYNNEI. The CDR3 sequence: CASSVRPGSQAFF. CDR3 bases: TGTGCCAGCAGCGTAAGACCGGGATCCCAAGCTTTCTTT.

The chain combines TRBV9 with TRBJ2-2, with D possibly being TRBD2 (5 bases). CDR3 size: 15 residues. Trimming shortened V by 0 bases and J by 4 bases, and 10 bases separated the two germline ends. Germline V gene lookup returns CDR1 SGDLS and CDR2 YYNGEE. The CDR3 coding sequence is TGTGCCAGCAGCGTAGATGTGGGGAGCACCGGGGAGCTGTTTTTT. This codes for CASSVDVGSTGELFF.